This passage covers 17 T cell receptor beta chains from one sample sequenced in a study of T cells in Graves' hyperthyroidism and ophthalmopathy. The investigators amplified TCR beta CDR3 regions from RNA transcripts. First-round RT-PCR targeting the TCR CDR3 was performed with the HTBI primer set. Each CDR3 protein gets one entry after TCRdb re-called the multiplex PCR reads with MiXCR. The sample contains roughly 570,000 distinct CDR3 sequences, 35% to 55% of which appear only once. Sequenced sample: peripheral blood or thyroid tissue (not recorded which). Receptors originate from a woman aged 18-30 years with Graves' hyperthyroidism.

This clonotype was found many times. This chain uses TRBV12-3 or TRBV12-4 with TRBJ1-1, with 9 bases identical to TRBD1. There are 16 residues in the CDR3. The V segment lost 6 bases and the J segment 6 bases; nucleotides outside the gene matches: 14. CDR3 bases: TGTGCCAGCAGGCAAACACAGGGGGCAGGTAACCCTGAAGCTTTCTTT. Translated: CASRQTQGAGNPEAFF.

The genes are TRBV5-1 and TRBJ2-2; D is unclear. Germline V gene lookup returns CDR1 SGHRS and CDR2 YFSETQ. This CDR3 is 15 amino acids long. The germline V and J ends were trimmed by 4 bases and 4 bases, with 14 bases remaining between them. The CDR3 protein is CASSQISQPTGELFF. The CDR3 nucleotides are TGCGCCAGCAGCCAAATCTCCCAACCCACCGGGGAGCTGTTTTTT.

The rearrangement joins TRBV25-1 to TRBJ1-2; weak D call: TRBD1 (6 bases). The CDR3 has 14 residues. Germline values: CDR1 MGHDK, CDR2 SYGVNS. Trimming pared 7 bases from V and 4 bases from J, leaving 16 bases between. The CDR3 loop is CASTGDTAVYGYTF. CDR3 bases: TGTGCCAGCACCGGGGACACCGCTGTCTATGGCTACACCTTC.

This clonotype was detected many times. This chain links TRBV11-1 with TRBJ1-4; 8 bases align to TRBD1. The CDR3 length is 16 residues. The germline V gene encodes CDR1 SGHAT and CDR2 FQDESV (reference sequence). With V trimmed by 4 bases and J by 8 bases, 12 bases remained unmatched. The CDR3 sequence is CASSSSVPGGSEKLFF. The DNA for the CDR3 is TGTGCCAGCAGCTCCAGCGTGCCAGGGGGCTCCGAAAAACTGTTTTTT.

V gene TRBV24-1 combines with J gene TRBJ1-2; D call uncertain. Germline values: CDR1 KGHDR, CDR2 SFDVKD. Trimming took off 10 bases at V and 2 bases at J, with 4 bases between the two ends. CDR3 size: 10 residues. The CDR3 sequence: CATGNYGYTF. The CDR3 nucleotides read TGTGCCACAGGGAACTATGGCTACACCTTC.

This clonotype was detected many times. This rearrangement joins TRBV7-9 to TRBJ2-7; 12 bases line up with TRBD2. V was clipped by 5 bases and J by 4 bases; unmatched bases: 18. This CDR3 comprises 19 residues. Germline V lookup: CDR1 SEHNR, CDR2 FQNEAQ (reference sequence). Written as DNA, the CDR3 is TGTGCCAGCAGCCATTCCGGGACTAGCGGGTCCCACGGCCTTTACGAGCAGTACTTC. As protein: CASSHSGTSGSHGLYEQYF.

The V gene is TRBV5-5, the J gene TRBJ1-5; no firm D call. V gave up 10 bases and J gave up 13 bases, with 12 bases separating them. Per germline, CDR1 SGHKS and CDR2 YYEKEE (reference sequence). This CDR3 comprises 9 residues. The CDR3 loop is CACNPGQHF. CDR3 coding DNA: TGTGCCTGCAATCCGGGACAGCATTTT.

V usage is TRBV7-2 and J usage is TRBJ2-2; D gene unclear. The length of the CDR3 is 13 residues. Germline V gene sequence: CDR1 SGHTA, CDR2 FQGNSA. Trimming removed 5 bases from V and 6 bases from J, with 10 bases in between. CDR3 nucleotide sequence: TGTGCCAGCAGCCGAGTTAGCCCCGGGGAGCTGTTTTTT. Its protein is CASSRVSPGELFF.

This clonotype was seen only a few times. The V call is TRBV13, the J call TRBJ2-7, with TRBD2 identical over 13 bases. The CDR3 loop spans 19 amino acids. Germline lookup yields CDR1 PRHDT and CDR2 FYEKMQ (reference sequence). V was pared by 2 bases and J by 5 bases, with 15 bases of the junction left unmatched. For the CDR3, the DNA is TGTGCCAGCAGCTTACGGAACCCCCTACTAGCGGGAGGGTTCCACGAGCAGTACTTC. Protein product: CASSLRNPLLAGGFHEQYF.

The V and J genes are TRBV10-3 and TRBJ2-7; TRBD1 matches at 10 bases. This CDR3 has 14 amino acids. V gave up 5 bases and J gave up 3 bases; unmatched junction bases: 4. Germline lookup yields CDR1 ENHRY and CDR2 SYGVKD. The CDR3 DNA reads as TGTGCCATCAGTTACGGGACAGGGGTCTACGAGCAGTACTTC. It specifies CAISYGTGVYEQYF.

This clonotype occurred many times. The rearrangement links TRBV6-2 or TRBV6-3 to TRBJ1-2, with 8 bases aligning to TRBD1. Per germline, CDR1 MNHEY and CDR2 SVGEGT. The CDR3 consists of 14 residues. J was trimmed by 2 bases and V by 3 bases; bases with no gene match: 2. The CDR3 region is CASSYQGANYGYTF. The DNA of the CDR3 is TGTGCCAGCAGTTATCAGGGGGCCAACTATGGCTACACCTTC.

In its sample, this clonotype was seen many times. The J gene is TRBJ2-7, the V gene TRBV6-6, with D unresolved. Between the trimmed V and J ends, which lost 1 base and 5 bases, there was a span of 15 bases. Germline CDR1 reads MNHNY; CDR2 reads SVGAGI (reference sequence). The CDR3 runs to 15 residues. The CDR3 sequence: CASSYLDNPGHEQYF. The CDR3, as DNA: TGTGCCAGCAGTTACTTAGACAATCCGGGCCACGAGCAGTACTTC.

There are a few counts of this clonotype. The chain combines TRBV19 with TRBJ2-1; tentative D call: TRBD2 (6 bases). The germline V gene has CDR1 LNHDA and CDR2 SQIVND (reference sequence). CDR3 length: 14 residues. Trimming took 1 base from V and 3 from J, leaving 7 bases between them. CDR3 coding DNA: TGTGCCAGTAGTATAGTAGCGGTCTACAATGAGCAGTTCTTC. It codes for CASSIVAVYNEQFF. Together with reference TRBV19 and TRBJ2-1, the CDR3 gives the full variable domain: DGGITQSPKYLFRKEGQNVTLSCEQNLNHDAMYWYRQDPGQGLRLIYYSQIVNDFQKGDIAEGYSVSREKKESFPLTVTSAQKNPTAFYLCASSIVAVYNEQFFGPGTRLTVL.

The chain joins TRBV6-5 to TRBJ1-5; D is possibly TRBD1 (5 bases). From germline, CDR1 is MNHEY and CDR2 SVGAGI. V gave up 4 bases and J gave up 0 bases, with 10 bases separating them. The CDR3 is 15 residues long. The CDR3 bases are TGTGCCAGCAGTTTTACAGGACATAGCAATCAGCCCCAGCATTTT. It is translated as CASSFTGHSNQPQHF.

This clonotype was counted many times. The chain employs TRBV7-2 and TRBJ1-1, with 7 bases fitting TRBD1. There are 15 residues in the CDR3. From germline, CDR1 is SGHTA and CDR2 FQGNSA. The ends lost 2 bases at V and 3 bases at J; junction bases unmatched: 6. The CDR3 sequence: CASSLSRDRYTEAFF. The CDR3 nucleotides are TGTGCCAGCAGCTTATCGCGGGACAGATACACTGAAGCTTTCTTT.

This clonotype was observed many times. The rearrangement joins TRBV20-1 to TRBJ1-1, with 9 bases lining up with TRBD1. The CDR3 spans 14 residues. Germline trimming cut 3 bases from V and 4 bases from J; bases unmatched to any gene: 6. In germline, CDR1 is DFQATT, CDR2 SNEGSKA (reference sequence). The CDR3 bases are TGCAGTGCTAGTGGGACAGGGAAGGGCACTGAAGCTTTCTTT. Translating gives CSASGTGKGTEAFF.

This clonotype was seen more than once but under ten times. The V gene is TRBV15, the J gene TRBJ2-7; the D is unclear. V was clipped by 4 bases and J by 3 bases, with 7 bases between them. CDR3 length: 12 residues. Germline CDR1 LNHNV, CDR2 YYDKDF (reference sequence). CDR3 sequence reads: CATSTGYYEQYF. In nucleotides, the CDR3 is TGTGCCACCAGCACTGGGTACTACGAGCAGTACTTC.